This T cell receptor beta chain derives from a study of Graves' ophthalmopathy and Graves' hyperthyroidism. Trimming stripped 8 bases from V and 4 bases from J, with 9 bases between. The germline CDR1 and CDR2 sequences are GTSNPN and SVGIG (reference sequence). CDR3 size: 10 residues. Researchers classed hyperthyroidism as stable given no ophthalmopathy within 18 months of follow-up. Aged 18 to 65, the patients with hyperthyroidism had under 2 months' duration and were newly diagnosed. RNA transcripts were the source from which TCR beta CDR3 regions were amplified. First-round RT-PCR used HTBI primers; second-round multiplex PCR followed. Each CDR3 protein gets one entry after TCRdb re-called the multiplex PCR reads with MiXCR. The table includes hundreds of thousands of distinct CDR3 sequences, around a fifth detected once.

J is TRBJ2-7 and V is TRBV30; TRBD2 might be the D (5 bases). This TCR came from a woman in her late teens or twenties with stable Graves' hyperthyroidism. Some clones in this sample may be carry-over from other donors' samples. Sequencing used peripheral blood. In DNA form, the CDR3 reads TGTGCCGGAGGTCGATACGAGCAGTACTTC. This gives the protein CAGGRYEQYF.